This TCR beta chain was identified during a study of naive CD8 T cells in extremely preterm neonates. Study-level points and caveats: Relative to older groups, preterm infants had shorter, less trimmed CDR3s with fewer N additions.

CDR1 and CDR2 (germline): LNHDA, SQIVND (reference sequence). The CDR3 totals 13 residues. V lost 1 base and J 5 bases, leaving 8 bases between the germline ends. The repertoire was sequenced with immunoSEQ multiplex PCR; TCRdb's copy has only in-frame clones and lacks some. Found here are tens of thousands of clones, roughly 88% of them singletons; the top ten hold 0.8% to 0.95%. Preterm samples came from extremely preterm deliveries at about 21-27 weeks. A remark on this clone: Its antigen remains unidentified. Other DNA sequences of this sample code for an identical CDR3.

The sequenced material came from naive CD8+ T cells from cord blood. The origin of this receptor is a boy who was born preterm. The chain recombines TRBV19 with TRBJ2-5, with D maybe TRBD2 (7 bases). In DNA form, the CDR3 reads TGTGCCAGTAGTATAGCGGGGGGCGAGACCCAGTACTTC. It yields the protein CASSIAGGETQYF.